Below, 14 T cell receptor beta chains from the same sample are listed, as sequenced in a study of cytomegalovirus exposure and HLA in healthy donors. 60 Vbeta and 13 Jbeta primers were used in PCR. Produced via immunoSEQ multiplex PCR; TCRdb's table is partial and in-frame only. The table lists under 150,000 clones, 70% to 85% of them singletons. The specimen was PBMCs. These receptors were taken from a man between 45 and 60 years old in good health and CMV-seronegative.

The chain joins TRBV10-3 to TRBJ2-1; 9 nucleotides match TRBD2. CDR1 is ENHRY and CDR2 is SYGVKD in the germline V gene. The CDR3 has 17 amino acids. J was trimmed by 5 bases and V by 0 bases; bases with no gene match: 8. The CDR3 loop reads CAISESQASGDNNEQFF. Here the CDR3 DNA reads TGTGCCATCAGTGAGTCGCAGGCTAGCGGGGATAACAATGAGCAGTTCTTC.

This chain connects TRBV10-3 to TRBJ2-2; 7 positions match TRBD1. Trimming at V came to 6 bases and at J to 8 bases, leaving 21 bases not matched to a gene. Germline loops: CDR1 ENHRY, CDR2 SYGVKD. CDR3 length: 18 amino acids. The CDR3 DNA is TGTGCCATCAGCGGTCCTGGGGAGAGACAGGGACAAGGTGGGGAGCTGTTTTTT. Translating it yields CAISGPGERQGQGGELFF.

This chain uses TRBV29-1 with TRBJ1-6, with a possible D match to TRBD1 (5 bases). The V end was cut by 5 bases, the J end by 8 bases, with 13 bases between. The CDR3 spans 13 residues. Germline-derived CDR1 and CDR2 are SQVTM and ANQGSEA. The CDR3 reads CSVRREVDSPLHF. DNA for the CDR3: TGCAGCGTTCGCAGGGAAGTGGATTCACCCCTCCACTTT.

This rearrangement joins TRBV5-1 to TRBJ2-1, with D maybe TRBD2 (7 bases). The V end lost 0 bases, the J end lost 6 bases, and 19 bases lay between the germline ends. CDR1 is SGHRS, CDR2 YFSETQ, per germline. The CDR3 runs to 17 residues. Here the CDR3 reads CASSLVWEGDYVNEQFF. As DNA, the CDR3 is TGCGCCAGCAGCTTGGTATGGGAGGGGGACTACGTCAATGAGCAGTTCTTC.

V and J are TRBV7-6 and TRBJ1-5, with D perhaps TRBD1 (5 bases). V was pared by 1 base and J by 6 bases, with 13 bases between. The CDR3 has 15 residues. The germline V gene has CDR1 SGHVS and CDR2 FNYEAQ. CDR3 DNA: TGTGCCAGCAGCTTAGATGGCAGGGTGAGTCAGCCCCAGCATTTT. Its protein product is CASSLDGRVSQPQHF.

CDR3 nucleotide sequence: TGTGCCAGCAGCGTGGGGCAGGGCTACAATGAGCAGTTCTTC. Translated: CASSVGQGYNEQFF. The gene calls are TRBV9 and TRBJ2-1, with a tentative D call TRBD1 (5 bases). CDR3 length: 14 residues. The V end was cut by 2 bases, the J end by 3 bases, with 9 bases between. Germline V CDR1 and CDR2: SGDLS, YYNGEE.

This sequence joins TRBV2 and TRBJ1-5; D unclear. V dropped 7 bases and J dropped 0 bases, with 7 bases sitting between them. CDR3 length: 13 residues. Germline V gene sequence: CDR1 SNHLY, CDR2 FYNNEI. CDR3 loop: CASTQNSNQPQHF. The CDR3 coding sequence is TGTGCCAGCACGCAGAATAGCAATCAGCCCCAGCATTTT.

V is TRBV18 and J is TRBJ2-5, with a possible D match to TRBD2 (6 bases). Trimming stripped 2 bases from V and 8 bases from J, with 12 bases between. CDR1 is KGHSH and CDR2 is LQKENI in the germline V gene. The CDR3 runs to 13 residues. CDR3: CASSPGDGRTQYF. CDR3 DNA: TGTGCCAGCTCACCAGGAGACGGGAGAACCCAGTACTTC. The whole variable domain, filled in from reference TRBV18 and TRBJ2-5, reads NAGVMQNPRHLVRRRGQEARLRCSPMKGHSHVYWYRQLPEEGLKFMVYLQKENIIDESGMPKERFSAEFPKEGPSILRIQQVVRGDSAAYFCASSPGDGRTQYFGPGTRLLVL.

The chain employs TRBV6-1 and TRBJ1-5; 9 nucleotides agree with TRBD1. Trimming at V came to 4 bases and at J to 11 bases, leaving 9 bases not matched to a gene. The CDR3 totals 14 residues. Germline V CDR1 and CDR2: MNHNS, SASEGT. The CDR3 here is CASSGDRAAWAQHF. The CDR3 nucleotides read TGTGCCAGCAGTGGGGACAGGGCGGCGTGGGCCCAGCATTTT.

This clone was observed a single time. The J gene is TRBJ2-7, the V gene TRBV1; TRBD2 is the table's D call and was not checked against the DNA. TRBV1 is a known pseudogene. The CDR3 covers 16 residues. The chain's CDR3 is CTSSLRGTSGSYEQYF. The CDR3 DNA reads as TGCACCAGCAGCCTAAGGGGGACTAGCGGGAGCTACGAGCAGTACTTC.

The CDR3 region has the DNA TGTGCCAGTAGTATAGGACAGGGGAGCAATCAGCCCCAGCATTTT. Translation gives CASSIGQGSNQPQHF. The chain carries TRBV19 and TRBJ1-5, with 8 bases aligning to TRBD1. CDR1 and CDR2 (germline): LNHDA, SQIVND (reference sequence). V was clipped by 1 base and J by 1 base; unmatched bases: 0. The CDR3 consists of 15 residues.

This chain joins TRBV12-5 and TRBJ2-1; 9 nucleotides align to TRBD1. The germline gives CDR1 LGHNT, CDR2 FRNRAP. The CDR3 runs to 17 residues. The trim removed 1 base at V and 8 bases at J, leaving 12 bases unmatched. CDR3 sequence: CASGLGPDRGGRYEQFF. For the CDR3, the DNA is TGTGCTAGTGGTTTGGGACCTGACAGGGGGGGTCGGTATGAGCAGTTCTTC.

CDR3 loop: CASSPRGGNTGELFF. The DNA of the CDR3 is TGTGCCAGCAGCCCTAGGGGGGGGAACACCGGGGAGCTGTTTTTT. The chain is built from TRBV9 and TRBJ2-2; tentative D call: TRBD2 (7 bases). The CDR3 sequence is 15 residues long. Germline V gives CDR1 SGDLS, CDR2 YYNGEE. The V gene lost 4 bases and the J gene lost 1 base, with 11 bases spanning the gap.

The gene calls are TRBV9 and TRBJ2-3; D remains ambiguous. Germline assignment: CDR1 SGDLS and CDR2 YYNGEE. The V gene lost 5 bases and the J gene lost 2 bases, with 12 bases spanning the gap. CDR3 length: 14 residues. DNA of the CDR3: TGTGCCAGCAGTCCTATGAGGTTCACAGATACGCAGTATTTT. Its protein is CASSPMRFTDTQYF. Filled out from reference TRBV9 and TRBJ2-3, the complete variable domain reads DSGVTQTPKHLITATGQRVTLRCSPRSGDLSVYWYQQSLDQGLQFLIQYYNGEERAKGNILERFSAQQFPDLHSELNLSSLELGDSALYFCASSPMRFTDTQYFGPGTRLTVL.